This T cell receptor beta chain was retrieved from a study of tumor and adjacent non-tumor tissue in lung cancer (dated by TCRdb to 2016 to 2018). Notes on the research overall: The cohort included roughly 11 adenocarcinoma, a couple of squamous cell carcinoma and 1 small cell lung cancer patients. Ages among the roughly 15 patients ranged from about 31 to 76 years, there were approximately ten men and 5 women, and disease was at TNM stage I to III. Bulk TCRbeta repertoires were compared between lung tumor tissue and matched distant non-tumor lung tissue obtained from 15 or so lung cancer patients. TCRbeta CDR3 sequencing was performed on under 35 paired specimens, with one tumor sample and one normal lung sample collected per patient. A total of fewer than 150 million productive TCRbeta reads were generated by sequencing, corresponding to an average of about 4.17 million reads per sample. General conclusions and limits of the study: Only roughly 15 patients were in the cohort, and the authors stated that larger samples and more detailed clinical data are needed. A significantly larger cumulative share of the repertoire was made up by the top 100 clones in normal lung than in tumor tissue. TCR diversity was significantly higher in younger patients, and greater tumor TCR diversity was associated with shorter overall survival and shorter disease-free survival. TCR diversity (inverse Simpson) was significantly higher in tumor than in normal lung tissue (about 400 vs 150, P = 0.0075, Mann-Whitney U test). Neither the sequencing platform nor unique molecular identifiers are mentioned in the methods. Peripheral blood was not sequenced, so blood TCRbeta repertoires were not examined in the lung cancer patients of the study.

RNA was isolated from bulk unsorted tissue, and RNA quality was assessed with a NanoDrop ND-1000 and an Agilent 2100. The donors were newly diagnosed lung cancer patients admitted for thoracic surgery in China from August to November 2014 who had not received prior chemotherapy. Anyone who had undergone radiotherapy or chemotherapy before, or who had another cancer at the same time, was left out of the study. Surgical tissue pieces of about 1-2.1 cm3 were preserved in RNAlater solution and stored at -80 °C until use. The library was produced with multiplex PCR. Reads for this sample came from an Illumina HiSeq 2500. Following protocols modified from ARM-PCR, the researchers constructed TCRbeta libraries through three rounds of nested PCR with primers (Table S4). Before sequencing, PCR products of 200-500 bp were excised from the gel and purified with the QIAquick gel extraction kit. Under the source paper's analysis protocol: Trimmomatic was used to clean the reads, FLASH merged the cleaned reads into complete CDR3 sequences, and MiTCR assigned the sequences to V(D)J germline segments. Clonal diversity was calculated as the inverse Simpson's index using VDJtools. A read counted as productive if the sequence was in-frame and lacked a premature stop codon. Starting from the raw public reads, TCRdb applied fastp trimming at Q25, assembled clones with MiXCR and retained in-frame beta chains. CDR3 protein duplicates are merged, each entry listing the most common genes and DNA. None of the V and J calls come from the authors' own analysis; TCRdb made them. Present in this sample are 100,000 to 150,000 distinct CDR3 sequences, 66% of which were seen just once. The ten largest clones take up 9.5% to 15% of the sample.

Note on this clonotype: Its recognized antigen is unknown. Base-call qualities are not available, and no considerably larger clone is one nucleotide away.

The sequence was obtained from a man younger than 45 with non-small cell lung cancer. Sequenced input: lung tumor tissue.

The CDR3: CASSLVGQVNTEAFF. The DNA reads TGTGCCAGCAGCTTAGTGGGACAGGTCAACACTGAAGCTTTCTTT. The rearranged segments are TRBV5-4 and TRBJ1-1, and 8 junction bases match TRBD1. Clipping removes 2 bases from V and 2 bases from J, with 5 as the unmatched junction base count. Measured from the cysteine to the phenylalanine, the CDR3 is 15 residues long. Only the CDR3 DNA is retained, 45 bases long and in frame from the first base. CDR1 is given as SGHNT and CDR2 as YYREEE, both from the germline V gene (reference sequence).